Shown below are 27 T cell receptor beta chains from a single sample sequenced in a study of T cell responses to AZD1222 COVID-19 vaccine. Clones were read by immunoSEQ multiplex PCR, and TCRdb kept only the in-frame ones, dropping some. The sample has under 200,000 clones, 90% seen once; the top ten hold about 1.6%. Material: peripheral blood, obtained on day 0 of AZD1222 vaccination. All receptors derive from an adult in good health.

This chain links TRBV2 with TRBJ1-2; tentative D call: TRBD1 (6 bases). V was cut by 5 bases and J by 6 bases, with 13 bases left in between. The length of the CDR3 is 13 residues. Per the germline V gene, CDR1 is SNHLY and CDR2 is FYNNEI. CDR3 bases: TGTGCCAGCAGTAACAGGGCACGGGATGGCTACACCTTC. Translating gives CASSNRARDGYTF.

The rearrangement links TRBV27 to TRBJ2-7; no clear D. The germline V and J ends were trimmed by 0 bases and 4 bases, with 10 bases remaining between them. CDR3 length equals 14 residues. CDR1 is MNHEY and CDR2 is SMNVEV in the germline V gene (reference sequence). In DNA form, the CDR3 reads TGTGCCAGCAGTTTATCCCCCGACCGTTACGAGCAGTACTTC. Translating gives CASSLSPDRYEQYF.

The chain combines TRBV6-5 with TRBJ1-1; D is unresolved. Germline-derived CDR1 and CDR2 are MNHEY and SVGAGI. Trimming took off 6 bases at V and 4 bases at J, with 9 bases between the two ends. The CDR3 has 12 amino acids. CDR3 protein: CASRYSGTEAFF. The CDR3 region has the DNA TGTGCCAGCAGGTATTCGGGCACTGAAGCTTTCTTT.

This chain joins TRBV4-3 and TRBJ1-5; D not certain. CDR3 length: 13 residues. Per the germline V gene, CDR1 is LGHNA and CDR2 is YSLEER. The V gene lost 1 base and the J gene lost 5 bases, with 6 bases spanning the gap. The CDR3: CASSQGIHQPQHF. The DNA for the CDR3 is TGCGCCAGCAGCCAAGGGATCCATCAGCCCCAGCATTTT.

The rearrangement links TRBV5-1 to TRBJ1-2, with a weak D call TRBD1 (5 bases). CDR3 length equals 14 residues. Germline loops: CDR1 SGHRS, CDR2 YFSETQ. Trimming left V 0 bases short and J 8 bases short, with 14 bases between. CDR3: CASSLANSGDGYTF. The CDR3 DNA follows: TGCGCCAGCAGCTTGGCCAATTCCGGGGACGGCTACACCTTC. The whole variable domain, filled in from reference TRBV5-1 and TRBJ1-2, reads KAGVTQTPRYLIKTRGQQVTLSCSPISGHRSVSWYQQTPGQGLQFLFEYFSETQRNKGNFPGRFSGRQFSNSRSEMNVSTLELGDSALYLCASSLANSGDGYTFGSGTRLTVV.

This chain connects TRBV14 to TRBJ2-1; 9 positions agree with TRBD2. Germline loops: CDR1 SGHDN, CDR2 FVKESK. V was clipped by 3 bases and J by 3 bases; unmatched bases: 3. The CDR3 sequence is 15 residues long. CDR3 loop: CASSHRLAVYNEQFF. CDR3 in DNA: TGTGCCAGCAGCCATAGACTAGCGGTCTACAATGAGCAGTTCTTC.

This sequence joins TRBV9 and TRBJ2-5; a possible D gene is TRBD2 (6 bases). Deletions cut 2 bases from V and 4 bases from J, with 12 bases between. Germline V gene sequence: CDR1 SGDLS, CDR2 YYNGEE. This CDR3 has 14 residues. The CDR3 spells CASSVNRGAETQYF. CDR3 DNA sequence: TGTGCCAGCAGCGTTAATCGCGGGGCAGAGACCCAGTACTTC.

In this sample, this clone turned up a few times. The rearrangement joins TRBV24-1 to TRBJ2-5; D unclear. The CDR3 loop spans 13 amino acids. The V end lost 5 bases, the J end lost 3 bases, and 9 bases lay between the germline ends. Germline V lookup: CDR1 KGHDR, CDR2 SFDVKD. CDR3 sequence: CATSVSSKETQYF. CDR3 DNA sequence: TGTGCCACCAGTGTTTCCAGCAAAGAGACCCAGTACTTC.

Concerning this clone: A read error may account for a junction end that differs from germline. The DNA for the CDR3 is TGTGCCAGCAGTCTAGCGGGTAGCGCTGAGCAGTTCTTC. Translated, it gives CASSLAGSAEQFF. This chain joins TRBV12-3 or TRBV12-4 and TRBJ2-1; 8 bases fit TRBD2. The CDR3 length is 13 residues.

This chain connects TRBV18 to TRBJ1-1; 8 nucleotides line up with TRBD1. Germline-derived CDR1 and CDR2 are KGHSH and LQKENI. With 8 bases clipped from V and 5 bases from J, the junction kept 7 bases outside the gene matches. The CDR3 consists of 13 residues. CDR3 residues: CASAQGEETEAFF. For the CDR3, the DNA is TGTGCCAGCGCACAGGGGGAAGAGACTGAAGCTTTCTTT.

V is TRBV7-8 and J is TRBJ2-2, with 7 bases aligning to TRBD1. Per the germline V gene, CDR1 is SGHVS and CDR2 is FQNEAQ. The CDR3 loop spans 15 amino acids. With 10 bases clipped from V and 0 bases from J, the junction kept 8 bases outside the gene matches. The CDR3: CATEDRRANTGELFF. The CDR3, as DNA: TGTGCCACCGAGGACAGGCGAGCGAACACCGGGGAGCTGTTTTTT.

V usage is TRBV7-3 and J usage is TRBJ2-4; a weak D match, TRBD1 (5 bases). Trimming took 9 bases from V and 0 from J, leaving 12 bases between them. Germline loops: CDR1 SGHTA, CDR2 FQGTGA. CDR3 length: 14 residues. The CDR3 loop is CASLREGAKNIQYF. In nucleotides, the CDR3 is TGTGCCAGTCTCAGGGAAGGAGCCAAAAACATTCAGTACTTC.

Of note for this clone: The same CDR3 arises from other DNA sequences in this sample as well. The rearrangement links TRBV7-2 to TRBJ2-7; D is undetermined. V was clipped by 1 base and J by 1 base, with 5 bases between them. CDR3 length equals 13 residues. Germline V lookup: CDR1 SGHTA, CDR2 FQGNSA. Written as DNA, the CDR3 is TGTGCCAGCAGCTTAGGCAGATCCTACGAGCAGTACTTC. Its translation: CASSLGRSYEQYF.

This clone was seen once. This rearrangement joins TRBV3-1 (or the pseudogene TRBV3-2) to TRBJ1-2, with D possibly matching TRBD1 (6 bases). Germline V CDR1 and CDR2: LGHDT, YNNKEL (reference sequence). V lost 4 bases to trimming and J lost 3 bases, with 18 bases between them. This CDR3 has 16 amino acids. This CDR3 reads CASSPTGGPGDYGYTF. In DNA form, the CDR3 reads TGTGCCAGCAGCCCAACGGGGGGCCCCGGGGACTATGGCTACACCTTC.

The chain uses TRBV11-2 and TRBJ2-2; TRBD1 or TRBD2 may be the D gene (5 bases each). The CDR3 length is 18 residues. CDR1 is SGHAT and CDR2 is FQNNGV in the germline V gene. Between the trimmed V and J ends, which lost 3 bases and 0 bases, there was a span of 17 bases. The CDR3 sequence: CASSLGETSFANTGELFF. The CDR3, as DNA: TGTGCCAGCAGCTTGGGGGAAACTTCGTTCGCGAACACCGGGGAGCTGTTTTTT.

The chain links TRBV29-1 to TRBJ2-1; a possible D gene is TRBD1 (5 bases). V lost 4 bases and J lost 5, with 21 bases in between. The CDR3 runs 16 residues. The germline gives CDR1 SQVTM, CDR2 ANQGSEA. The DNA for the CDR3 is TGCAGCGTTGTTGGGAAGGGGCAGCCCGTACACAATGAGCAGTTCTTC. It specifies CSVVGKGQPVHNEQFF.

CDR3 DNA sequence: TGTGCCAGCACTCTGAGAGGGTCCCAAGAGACCCAGTACTTC. As protein: CASTLRGSQETQYF. This chain joins TRBV28 and TRBJ2-5; tentative D call: TRBD2 (5 bases). This CDR3 comprises 14 residues. Germline V CDR1 and CDR2: MDHEN, SYDVKM. Deletions cut 7 bases from V and 1 base from J, with 13 bases between.

The V and J genes are TRBV20-1 and TRBJ2-3; D is undetermined. The V gene lost 1 base and the J gene lost 6 bases, with 5 bases spanning the gap. The CDR3 sequence is 11 residues long. Germline V CDR1 and CDR2: DFQATT, SNEGSKA (reference sequence). DNA for the CDR3: TGCAGTGCTAGAGTATTTGATACGCAGTATTTT. Its translation: CSARVFDTQYF.

This clone was observed once. This chain joins TRBV7-9 and TRBJ1-2; TRBD1 matches 9 bases. This CDR3 is built from 13 residues. In germline, CDR1 is SEHNR, CDR2 FQNEAQ (reference sequence). V shed 7 bases, J shed 11 bases, and the junction held 11 bases outside the gene matches. The CDR3 sequence: CASTPSGTGTYTF. CDR3 nucleotides: TGTGCCAGCACCCCATCCGGGACAGGGACATACACCTTC. The full variable domain, in which reference TRBV7-9 and TRBJ1-2 provide the parts outside the CDR3, is DTGVSQNPRHKITKRGQNVTFRCDPISEHNRLYWYRQTLGQGPEFLTYFQNEAQLEKSRLLSDRFSAERPKGSFSTLEIQRTEQGDSAMYLCASTPSGTGTYTFGSGTRLTVV.

V is TRBV3-1 (or the pseudogene TRBV3-2) and J is TRBJ1-3; D perhaps matches TRBD1 (5 bases). This CDR3 spans 16 amino acids. With 4 bases removed from V and 0 bases from J, the gap between germline ends came to 13 bases. Germline-derived CDR1 and CDR2 are LGHDT and YNNKEL (reference sequence). This CDR3 reads CASSPRDGSSGNTIYF. In nucleotides, the CDR3 is TGTGCCAGCAGCCCCCGGGACGGGAGCTCTGGAAACACCATATATTTT.

As concerns this clone: The same CDR3 arises from other DNA sequences in this sample as well. This chain links TRBV19 with TRBJ1-1; TRBD1 aligns across 7 bases. This CDR3 is built from 14 residues. In germline, CDR1 is LNHDA, CDR2 SQIVND (reference sequence). V lost 3 bases to trimming and J lost 2 bases; unmatched junction nucleotides: 3. CDR3 coding DNA: TGTGCCAGTAGTATTGGGACAGTTAACACTGAAGCTTTCTTT. This gives the protein CASSIGTVNTEAFF.

The chain employs TRBV9 and TRBJ2-7, with TRBD1 matching 7 bases. The V segment lost 0 bases and the J segment 2 bases; nucleotides outside the gene matches: 2. Germline lookup yields CDR1 SGDLS and CDR2 YYNGEE. The CDR3 length is 14 residues. As DNA, the CDR3 is TGTGCCAGCAGCGTAGGGCAGGGGGCCTACGAGCAGTACTTC. Translating gives CASSVGQGAYEQYF.

The chain recombines TRBV7-2 with TRBJ2-5; 10 bases fit TRBD1. Germline CDR1 is SGHTA and CDR2 is FQGNSA. Trimming cost V 4 bases and J 3 bases; bases outside gene matches: 8. The CDR3 loop spans 16 amino acids. The CDR3 DNA reads as TGTGCCAGCAGCTCACCCTTGGACAGGGGGGAAGAGACCCAGTACTTC. It yields the protein CASSSPLDRGEETQYF.

The chain recombines TRBV19 with TRBJ2-6; no reliable D call. The ends were cut back, 3 bases at V and 0 bases at J, with 3 bases in the middle. The CDR3 totals 14 residues. The germline V gene has CDR1 LNHDA and CDR2 SQIVND (reference sequence). In DNA form, the CDR3 reads TGTGCCAGTAGTATTCGCTCTGGGGCCAACGTCCTGACTTTC. This codes for CASSIRSGANVLTF.

The chain recombines TRBV20-1 with TRBJ1-2; 11 bases are a match to TRBD1. Germline assignment: CDR1 DFQATT and CDR2 SNEGSKA (reference sequence). CDR3 length: 15 residues. With 3 bases clipped from V and 6 bases from J, the junction kept 9 bases outside the gene matches. The CDR3 nucleotides read TGCAGTGCTAGTCTGTCCGGACAGGGGGCTGATGGCTACACCTTC. Its protein product is CSASLSGQGADGYTF.

This chain joins TRBV6-5 and TRBJ1-2; D possibly corresponds to TRBD1 (5 bases). The germline V gene encodes CDR1 MNHEY and CDR2 SVGAGI. The length of the CDR3 is 16 residues. V was pared by 0 bases and J by 1 base, with 12 bases between. CDR3 coding DNA: TGTGCCAGCAGTTACTCTTACTACGACAGTAACTATGGCTACACCTTC. Its translation is CASSYSYYDSNYGYTF.

The V gene is TRBV6-5, the J gene TRBJ2-5; a possible D gene is TRBD2 (7 bases). V was trimmed by 0 bases and J by 2 bases, leaving 13 bases between them. CDR1 and CDR2 (germline): MNHEY, SVGAGI. This CDR3 region has 16 residues. CDR3 in amino acids: CASSYSVGGAQETQYF. In DNA form, the CDR3 reads TGTGCCAGCAGTTACTCTGTGGGGGGGGCTCAAGAGACCCAGTACTTC.